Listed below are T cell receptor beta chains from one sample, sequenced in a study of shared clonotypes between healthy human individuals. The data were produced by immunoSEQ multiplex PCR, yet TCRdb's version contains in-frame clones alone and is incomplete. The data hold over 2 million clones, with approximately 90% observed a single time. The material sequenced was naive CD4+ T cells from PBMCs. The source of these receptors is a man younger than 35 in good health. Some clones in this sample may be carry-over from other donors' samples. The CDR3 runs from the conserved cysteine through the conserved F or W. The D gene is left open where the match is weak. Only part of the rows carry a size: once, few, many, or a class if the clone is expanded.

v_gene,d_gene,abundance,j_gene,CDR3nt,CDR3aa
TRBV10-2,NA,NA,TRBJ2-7,TGCGCCAGCAAAGGGGGTTACGAGCAGTACTTC,CASKGGYEQYF
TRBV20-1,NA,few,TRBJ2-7,TGCAGTGCCGTCCCCGGCGAGCAGTACTTC,CSAVPGEQYF
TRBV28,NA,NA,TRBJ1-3,TGTGCCAGCAGTTTAAGTCGCGGCGCGCTAGCTGGAAACACCATATATTTT,CASSLSRGALAGNTIYF
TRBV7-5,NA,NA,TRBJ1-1,TGTGCCAGAAGCTTAGTAGGACACCCGGTGACTGAAGCTTTCTTT,CARSLVGHPVTEAFF
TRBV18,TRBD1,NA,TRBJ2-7,TGTGCCAGCTCACCGACAGGGGAGGATTACGAGCAGTACTTC,CASSPTGEDYEQYF
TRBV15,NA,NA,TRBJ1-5,TGTGCCACCCGGGGTGTTGGTCAGCCCCAGCATTTT,CATRGVGQPQHF
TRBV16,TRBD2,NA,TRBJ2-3,TGTGCCAGCAGTCGTACCGGGACTAGAGAAACAGATACGCAGTATTTT,CASSRTGTRETDTQYF
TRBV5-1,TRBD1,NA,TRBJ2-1,TGCGCCAGCAGCTTGATTGGGACAGGGGGCTGGAATGAGCAGTTCTTC,CASSLIGTGGWNEQFF
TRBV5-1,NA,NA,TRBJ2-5,TGCGCCAGCAGCCCCTATAGCGGCCAAGAGACCCAGTACTTC,CASSPYSGQETQYF
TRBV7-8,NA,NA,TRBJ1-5,TGTGCCAGCAGCCGAGACGGACAGCCCCAGCATTTT,CASSRDGQPQHF
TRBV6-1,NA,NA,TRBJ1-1,TGTGCCAGCAGTGAAGCGGTATGGCTCACAATGAACACTGAAGCTTTCTTT,CASSEAVWLTMNTEAFF
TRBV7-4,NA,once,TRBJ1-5,TGTGCCAGCAGCTCTGCCGACAGAAGCAATCAGCCCCAGCATTTT,CASSSADRSNQPQHF
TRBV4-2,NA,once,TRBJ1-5,TGTGCCAGCAGCCCTCCGGACGGACTCAATCAGCCCCAGCATTTT,CASSPPDGLNQPQHF
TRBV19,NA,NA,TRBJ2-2,TGTGCCAGTAGGCCACGGGACGGGAACACCGGGGAGCTGTTTTTT,CASRPRDGNTGELFF
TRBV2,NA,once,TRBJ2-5,TGTGCCAGCAGAGACCAGGGGTCCCAAGAGACCCAGTACTTC,CASRDQGSQETQYF
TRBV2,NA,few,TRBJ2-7,TGTGCCAGCAGAGCCAGACGTGCCTACGAGCAGTACTTC,CASRARRAYEQYF
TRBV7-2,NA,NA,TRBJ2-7,TGTGCCAGCAGCTTAGGGGCCATGAGCCCCTACGAGCAGTACTTC,CASSLGAMSPYEQYF
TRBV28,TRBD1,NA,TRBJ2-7,TGTGCCAGCAGCCGGGGGACAGGGGTGTACGAGCAGTACTTC,CASSRGTGVYEQYF
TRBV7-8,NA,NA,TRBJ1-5,TGTGCCAGCAGCTTACGAGGGGCCGGCAATCAGCCCCAGCATTTT,CASSLRGAGNQPQHF
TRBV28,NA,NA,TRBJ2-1,TGTGCCAGCAGTGGCAGCAAGCTTCTCTACAATGAGCAGTTCTTC,CASSGSKLLYNEQFF
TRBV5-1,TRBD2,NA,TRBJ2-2,TGCGCCAGCACGACTAGCGTCGGGGGCACCGGGGAGCTGTTTTTT,CASTTSVGGTGELFF
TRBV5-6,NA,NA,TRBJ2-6,TGTGCCAGCAGCCGGACAGAGGGTTTCGACGCTGGGGCCAACGTCCTGACTTTC,CASSRTEGFDAGANVLTF
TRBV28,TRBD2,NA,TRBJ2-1,TGTGCCAGCAGTCCTTTGGGACTAGCGGGAATCATCGATGAGCAGTTCTTC,CASSPLGLAGIIDEQFF
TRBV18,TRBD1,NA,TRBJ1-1,TGTGCCAGCTCACCATGGTCTCAGGGGGGGAACACTGAAGCTTTCTTT,CASSPWSQGGNTEAFF
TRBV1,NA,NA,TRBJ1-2,TGCACCAGCCCCCGGGGAGGCTACACCTTC,CTSPRGGYTF
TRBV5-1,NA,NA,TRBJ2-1,TGCGCCAGCACCATTAGCGGATCCTACAATGAGCAGTTCTTC,CASTISGSYNEQFF
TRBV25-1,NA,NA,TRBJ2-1,TGTGCCAGCAGTGTTGGCGGGAAGAGGGTAAATGAGCAGTTCTTC,CASSVGGKRVNEQFF
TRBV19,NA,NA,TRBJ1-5,TGTGCCAGTAGTACCGACAGATACAATCAGCCCCAGCATTTT,CASSTDRYNQPQHF
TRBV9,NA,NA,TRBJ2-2,TGTGCCAGCAGCCCTAGGGGGGATTTTAACACCGGGGAGCTGTTTTTT,CASSPRGDFNTGELFF
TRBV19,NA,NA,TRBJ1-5,TGTGCCAGTAGTCTCGGACAGATCAATCAGCCCCAGCATTTT,CASSLGQINQPQHF
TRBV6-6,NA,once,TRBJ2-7,TGTGCCAGCAGTTCGCGGGACGAGCAGTACTTC,CASSSRDEQYF
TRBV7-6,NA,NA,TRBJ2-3,TGTGCCAGCAGCGAACTCACAGACAGCAGAGATACGCAGTATTTT,CASSELTDSRDTQYF
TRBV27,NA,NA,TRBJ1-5,TGTGCCAGCAGTTTATCTCGAGGGTTTCGGGATCAGCCCCAGCATTTT,CASSLSRGFRDQPQHF
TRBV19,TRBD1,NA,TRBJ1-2,TGTGCCAGTAGGGACAGGGGCCGGGGCTACACCTTC,CASRDRGRGYTF
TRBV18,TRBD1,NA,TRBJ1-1,TGTGCCAGCTCACCACGACAGGGGGAACGAGAGAACACTGAAGCTTTCTTT,CASSPRQGERENTEAFF
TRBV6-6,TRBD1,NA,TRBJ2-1,TGTGCCAGCAGGACCGACAGGGGGCAAAGCAATGAGCAGTTCTTC,CASRTDRGQSNEQFF
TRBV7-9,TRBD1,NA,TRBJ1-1,TGTGCCAGCGCCAGGACAGGGGTAACGGGCACTGAAGCTTTCTTT,CASARTGVTGTEAFF
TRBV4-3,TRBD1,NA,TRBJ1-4,TGCGCCAGCAGCCAATCTGGGACAGTAAATGAAAAACTGTTTTTT,CASSQSGTVNEKLFF
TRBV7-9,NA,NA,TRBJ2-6,TGTGCCAGCAGCTTAGCATCTGACTGGCGCCGCTCTGGGGCCAACGTCCTGACTTTC,CASSLASDWRRSGANVLTF
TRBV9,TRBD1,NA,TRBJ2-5,TGTGCCAGCAGCGTAGGTAGACAGGGTCAAGAGACCCAGTACTTC,CASSVGRQGQETQYF
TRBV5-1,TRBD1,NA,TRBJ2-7,TGCGCCAGCAGCTCGGACAGGGGAGGGTACGAGCAGTACTTC,CASSSDRGGYEQYF